The next 14 T cell receptor beta chains were all read from a single sample in a study of shared clonotypes between healthy human individuals. The repertoire was sequenced with immunoSEQ multiplex PCR; TCRdb's copy has only in-frame clones and lacks some. The sample consists of about 2 million clones, 85% to 95% of them appearing once. Material: naive CD4+ T cells sorted from blood. As for subset: CD45RA+ positively selected. These receptors all come from a young man in good health.

The V gene is TRBV11-2, the J gene TRBJ2-4; tentative D call: TRBD2 (5 bases). This CDR3 spans 15 amino acids. Germline loops: CDR1 SGHAT, CDR2 FQNNGV. V lost 3 bases, J lost 6 bases, and 15 bases lay in between. In nucleotides, the CDR3 is TGTGCCAGCAGCTTTAACGATGCGAGCGGAAACATTCAGTACTTC. Translated, it gives CASSFNDASGNIQYF.

CDR3 region: CASRVGTASGANVLTF. DNA of the CDR3: TGTGCCAGCAGGGTTGGGACAGCCTCTGGGGCCAACGTCCTGACTTTC. The chain has TRBV2 and TRBJ2-6; 7 bases match TRBD1. V was clipped by 6 bases and J by 0 bases; unmatched bases: 5. The CDR3 is 16 residues long. Germline V gene data show CDR1 as SNHLY and CDR2 as FYNNEI.

The chain joins TRBV11-2 to TRBJ1-1; TRBD1 matches at 8 bases. Germline CDR1 and CDR2: SGHAT and FQNNGV. This CDR3 has 14 amino acids. Losses at the gene ends were 0 bases for V and 4 bases for J; bases not matched to a gene: 1. Written as DNA, the CDR3 is TGTGCCAGCAGCTTAGATCAGGGGGCCACTGAAGCTTTCTTT. Encoded protein: CASSLDQGATEAFF. Together with reference TRBV11-2 and TRBJ1-1, the CDR3 gives the full variable domain: EAGVAQSPRYKIIEKRQSVAFWCNPISGHATLYWYQQILGQGPKLLIQFQNNGVVDDSQLPKDRFSAERLKGVDSTLKIQPAKLEDSAVYLCASSLDQGATEAFFGQGTRLTVV.

Notes on this clone: The sample carries other DNA sequences with the same CDR3. The J gene is TRBJ1-1, the V gene TRBV29-1; no definite D call. The CDR3 runs 11 residues. The V and J ends lost 6 bases and 4 bases respectively, with 9 bases between them. Germline loops: CDR1 SQVTM, CDR2 ANQGSEA. As DNA, the CDR3 is TGCAGCGTCGAACCGGCCACTGAAGCTTTCTTT. Amino acids: CSVEPATEAFF.

The chain uses TRBV19 and TRBJ2-7; maybe TRBD2 (5 bases). Germline V lookup: CDR1 LNHDA, CDR2 SQIVND (reference sequence). This CDR3 is built from 14 residues. Between the trimmed V and J ends, which lost 5 bases and 1 base, there was a span of 12 bases. The CDR3 spells CASSWTRASYEQYF. The CDR3 DNA is TGTGCCAGTAGTTGGACGAGGGCATCCTACGAGCAGTACTTC.

The chain recombines TRBV7-9 with TRBJ2-5; TRBD2 matches 7 bases. CDR3 length: 15 amino acids. CDR1 is SEHNR, CDR2 FQNEAQ, per germline (reference sequence). V lost 11 bases, J lost 1 base, and 13 bases stayed unmatched. Here the CDR3 reads CAGSRAGVIQETQYF. CDR3 sequence (DNA): TGTGCCGGATCGAGGGCGGGAGTAATCCAAGAGACCCAGTACTTC.

This clone has a single count. The J gene is TRBJ2-7, the V gene TRBV7-6; 12 bases are shared with TRBD2. CDR3 length: 17 amino acids. Trimming removed 1 base from V and 5 bases from J; junction bases left unmatched: 9. Germline values: CDR1 SGHVS, CDR2 FNYEAQ. CDR3 nucleotides: TGTGCCAGCAGCTTAGGGGCAACTAGCGGGGGGTCCCACGAGCAGTACTTC. It codes for CASSLGATSGGSHEQYF.

This clone was observed many times. This sample also contains other DNA sequences that code for the same CDR3. V gene TRBV30 combines with J gene TRBJ1-5; tentatively, D is TRBD1 (6 bases). Trimming took off 2 bases at V and 5 bases at J, with 16 bases between the two ends. CDR1 and CDR2 from the germline V gene are GTSNPN and SVGIG (reference sequence). CDR3 size: 15 residues. The CDR3 bases are TGTGCCTGGAGTCCTTCCGGGACAATTTATCAGCCCCAGCATTTT. It specifies CAWSPSGTIYQPQHF.

The CDR3 DNA reads TGTGCCATCAGTGAAAGGCTAGCGGGGGCCAATGAGCAGTTCTTC. It specifies CAISERLAGANEQFF. The chain recombines TRBV10-3 with TRBJ2-1, with 10 bases that match TRBD2. With 3 bases clipped from V and 6 bases from J, the junction kept 5 bases outside the gene matches. The CDR3 loop spans 15 amino acids. Germline values: CDR1 ENHRY, CDR2 SYGVKD.

This rearrangement joins TRBV30 to TRBJ2-2, with D hard to call. The CDR3 sequence is 12 residues long. V lost 5 bases and J lost 3, with 7 bases in between. Per the germline V gene, CDR1 is GTSNPN and CDR2 is SVGIG (reference sequence). This CDR3 is CAWRTYTGELFF. The CDR3 DNA is TGTGCCTGGCGTACCTACACCGGGGAGCTGTTTTTT.

The CDR3 region is CASSQDLVGVGEKLFF. The CDR3 region has the DNA TGCGCCAGCAGCCAAGATCTGGTAGGGGTGGGAGAAAAACTGTTTTTT. The chain is built from TRBV4-3 and TRBJ1-4; TRBD1 is a possible D gene (5 bases). CDR1 is LGHNA and CDR2 is YSLEER in the germline V gene. The ends were cut back, 0 bases at V and 8 bases at J, with 16 bases in the middle. The length of the CDR3 is 16 residues.

This chain joins TRBV5-1 and TRBJ2-1; D uncertain. The CDR3 extends over 15 amino acids. In germline, CDR1 is SGHRS, CDR2 YFSETQ. V was cut by 2 bases and J by 0 bases, with 9 bases left in between. The CDR3 here is CASSFLQSSYNEQFF. The CDR3, as DNA: TGCGCCAGCAGCTTTTTACAGAGCTCCTACAATGAGCAGTTCTTC.

V and J are TRBV7-8 and TRBJ1-2; D is unresolved. From germline, CDR1 is SGHVS and CDR2 FQNEAQ. The germline V and J ends were trimmed by 6 bases and 4 bases, with 18 bases remaining between them. There are 15 residues in the CDR3. This CDR3 reads CASRSWFGAIYGYTF. CDR3 nucleotides: TGTGCCAGCAGATCCTGGTTCGGAGCGATCTATGGCTACACCTTC.

The chain recombines TRBV2 with TRBJ1-4, with D tentatively TRBD1 (5 bases). The CDR3 contains 16 residues. Looked up from germline, CDR1 is SNHLY and CDR2 is FYNNEI. Trimming removed 8 bases at V and 0 bases at J, with 16 bases between. CDR3 protein: CASGDGTATTNEKLFF. CDR3 nucleotides: TGTGCCAGCGGAGACGGGACTGCGACAACTAATGAAAAACTGTTTTTT.